This T cell receptor beta chain was obtained from a study of beta chain features in type 1 diabetes. On the study more broadly: Sorted cells, about 98,000,000 in number, were examined across all samples.

A remark on this clone: The antigen is undetermined.

Study-wide points: Insertion counts at VDJ junctions were lower in type 1 diabetes patients, who also showed more deletions there. Naive, central memory and Treg TCRB repertoires seemed to resemble each other more closely in patients than they did in healthy donors. Moderately but significantly shorter TCRB CDR3s were found in Type 1 diabetes patients in all four CD4+ subsets.

Looked up from germline, CDR1 is LGHNT and CDR2 is FRNRAP. This CDR3 comprises 13 residues. V was clipped by 4 bases and J by 6 bases; unmatched bases: 2. As every portion of the isolated RNA was reverse transcribed, the sequencing read expressed TCRB transcripts. Clones were read by immunoSEQ multiplex PCR, and TCRdb kept only the in-frame ones, dropping some. The data contain 200,000 to 300,000 clones, approximately 11% of them singletons. Naive, central memory, regulatory and stem cell-like memory cells within the CD4+ compartment were sorted using CD45RO/CCR7/CD25/CD127/CD95/CD27. The source is a man aged 30 to 39 with type 1 diabetes. This chain connects TRBV12-5 to TRBJ2-1; 8 positions agree with TRBD1. Material: naive CD4+ T cells from blood. This chain's CDR3 is CASGSRGPNEQFF. CDR3 bases: TGTGCTAGTGGTTCCAGGGGGCCCAATGAGCAGTTCTTC.